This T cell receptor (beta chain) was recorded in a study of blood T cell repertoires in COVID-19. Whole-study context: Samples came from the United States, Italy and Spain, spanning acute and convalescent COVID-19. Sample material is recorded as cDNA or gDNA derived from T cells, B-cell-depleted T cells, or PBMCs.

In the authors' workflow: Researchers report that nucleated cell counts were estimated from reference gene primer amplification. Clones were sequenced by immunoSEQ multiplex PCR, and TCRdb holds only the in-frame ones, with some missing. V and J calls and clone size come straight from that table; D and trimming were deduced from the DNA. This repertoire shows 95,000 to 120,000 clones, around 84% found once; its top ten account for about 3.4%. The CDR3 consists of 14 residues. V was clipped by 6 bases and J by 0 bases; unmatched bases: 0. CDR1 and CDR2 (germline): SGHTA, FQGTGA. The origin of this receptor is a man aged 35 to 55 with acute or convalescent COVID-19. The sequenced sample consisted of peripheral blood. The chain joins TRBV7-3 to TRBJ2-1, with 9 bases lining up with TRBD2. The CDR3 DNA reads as TGTGCCAGCAGTAGCGGGGGCTCCTACAATGAGCAGTTCTTC. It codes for CASSSGGSYNEQFF.